These T cell receptor beta chains were read from a single sample in a study of cytomegalovirus exposure and HLA in healthy donors. Profiled with immunoSEQ multiplex PCR; TCRdb holds only in-frame clones, not every one. This table holds approximately 84,000 clones, roughly 78% found once. The sample comprised PBMCs. These receptors were collected from a male donor in good health and CMV-seropositive. Both conserved end residues are part of each CDR3. D genes are given only for firm matches. Some rows mark clone size as missing; the rest say once, few, many or name a class of expanded clone.

size,V,D,J,CDR3,DNA
.,TRBV11-1,TRBD1,TRBJ2-7,CASSLGYRDRPNYEQYF,TGTGCCAGCAGCTTAGGTTACCGGGACAGGCCTAACTACGAGCAGTACTTC
.,TRBV7-2,.,TRBJ2-5,CASSLGGTGETQYF,TGTGCCAGCAGCTTAGGAGGGACTGGGGAGACCCAGTACTTC
.,TRBV19,TRBD2,TRBJ2-1,CASSGVGLASLDEQFF,TGTGCCAGTAGTGGAGTGGGACTAGCGAGTCTCGATGAGCAGTTCTTC
.,TRBV5-8,.,TRBJ1-5,CASSSLLQPQHF,TGTGCCAGCAGCTCCCTTCTTCAGCCCCAGCATTTT
.,TRBV28,.,TRBJ1-5,CASSLGRTSNQPQHF,TGTGCCAGCAGTTTAGGGAGAACTAGCAATCAGCCCCAGCATTTT
.,TRBV7-3,TRBD2,TRBJ2-1,CASSRQGTRGYNEQFF,TGTGCCAGCAGCCGCCAGGGGACTAGAGGTTACAATGAGCAGTTCTTC
.,TRBV4-1,TRBD1,TRBJ2-7,CASSGRDRSSYEQYF,TGCGCCAGCAGCGGCCGGGACAGATCTTCCTACGAGCAGTACTTC
once,TRBV5-1,.,TRBJ2-7,CASSLLEYYEQYF,TGCGCCAGCAGCTTGTTGGAGTACTACGAGCAGTACTTC
many,TRBV6-4,TRBD1,TRBJ1-1,CASSSNEGATEAFF,TGTGCCAGCAGTTCGAATGAGGGGGCTACTGAAGCTTTCTTT
.,TRBV6-1,TRBD1,TRBJ2-7,CASSGWGQGAEEQYF,TGTGCCAGCAGTGGTTGGGGACAGGGGGCTGAAGAGCAGTACTTC
once,TRBV6-5,TRBD1,TRBJ1-2,CASSRPGTGSGYTF,TGTGCCAGCAGCCGCCCCGGGACAGGTTCGGGCTACACCTTC
.,TRBV5-1,TRBD2,TRBJ2-1,CASSPGTSGRRGGEQFF,TGCGCCAGCAGCCCCGGGACTAGCGGGAGGAGAGGGGGTGAGCAGTTCTTC
few,TRBV13,.,TRBJ2-3,CATGGAIQYDTQYF,TGTGCCACCGGAGGGGCCATTCAATATGATACGCAGTATTTT
.,TRBV27,.,TRBJ2-1,CASSSVGRLRDNEQFF,TGTGCCAGCAGTTCCGTGGGTCGCCTCCGGGACAATGAGCAGTTCTTC
.,TRBV19,.,TRBJ1-5,CASSIPHLTRQGNQPQHF,TGTGCCAGTAGTATACCCCACCTCACACGTCAGGGCAATCAGCCCCAGCATTTT
.,TRBV5-5,TRBD2,TRBJ2-7,CASSLAGVSEQHYEQYF,TGTGCCAGCAGCCTAGCGGGAGTCTCTGAACAGCACTACGAGCAGTACTTC
.,TRBV27,.,TRBJ1-2,CASSPQTNYGYTF,TGTGCCAGCAGTCCCCAGACAAACTATGGCTACACCTTC
.,TRBV4-2,.,TRBJ2-7,CASSQAAGSSYEQYF,TGTGCCAGCAGCCAAGCGGCGGGGTCCTCCTACGAGCAGTACTTC
.,TRBV5-4,TRBD1,TRBJ2-7,CASSPRGTGTSYEQYF,TGTGCCAGCAGCCCACGGGGGACAGGGACCTCCTACGAGCAGTACTTC
.,TRBV28,.,TRBJ1-2,CASSSIANYGYTF,TGTGCCAGCAGCTCTATCGCTAACTATGGCTACACCTTC
.,TRBV4-3,TRBD1,TRBJ1-3,CASSQDGGQGDYF,TGCGCCAGCAGCCAAGATGGGGGACAGGGGGACTATTTT
.,TRBV28,TRBD1,TRBJ2-7,CASTRQGLPNEQYF,TGTGCCAGCACCAGACAGGGGCTCCCCAACGAGCAGTACTTC
once,TRBV19,.,TRBJ2-2,CASSLYGLPRVGELFF,TGTGCCAGTAGTTTATACGGACTACCTCGTGTAGGGGAGCTGTTTTTT
once,TRBV30,TRBD1,TRBJ2-7,CAWSVGTAVQQYF,TGTGCCTGGAGTGTAGGGACAGCGGTCCAGCAGTACTTC
.,TRBV19,TRBD2,TRBJ2-7,CASSWLAGGAPYEQYF,TGTGCCAGTAGTTGGCTAGCGGGAGGAGCTCCCTACGAGCAGTACTTC
.,TRBV7-2,.,TRBJ2-7,CASSLTRQGGYEQYF,TGTGCCAGCAGCTTAACTAGACAGGGAGGATACGAGCAGTACTTC
few,TRBV28,TRBD2,TRBJ2-7,CASTERDLYEQYF,TGTGCCAGCACGGAGCGGGATCTCTACGAGCAGTACTTC
.,TRBV25-1,.,TRBJ2-6,CASSELAGPGSGANVLTF,TGTGCCAGCAGTGAATTGGCAGGGCCTGGCTCTGGGGCCAACGTCCTGACTTTC
few,TRBV11-3,TRBD1,TRBJ2-4,CASSLERGPGLEGYIQYF,TGTGCCAGCAGCTTAGAAAGGGGGCCGGGGTTAGAGGGTTACATTCAGTACTTC
.,TRBV5-4,.,TRBJ1-3,CASSLDVGAGNTIYF,TGTGCCAGCAGCTTGGACGTGGGAGCTGGAAACACCATATATTTT
.,TRBV5-6,TRBD2,TRBJ2-1,CASSLWREGYEQFF,TGTGCCAGCAGCTTGTGGCGGGAGGGCTATGAGCAGTTCTTC
.,TRBV30,.,TRBJ1-2,CAWSPDLPAGYTF,TGTGCCTGGAGTCCAGACTTGCCTGCTGGCTACACCTTC
.,TRBV27,.,TRBJ2-7,CASSLSIFQLGRPYEQYF,TGTGCCAGCAGTTTATCGATTTTTCAGCTGGGGAGGCCCTACGAGCAGTACTTC
.,TRBV9,TRBD2,TRBJ2-7,CASSPDGGLAGVEQYF,TGTGCCAGCAGCCCCGACGGGGGGCTAGCGGGAGTCGAGCAGTACTTC
.,TRBV7-9,.,TRBJ2-2,CASSTHRGTGELFF,TGTGCCAGCAGCACCCACCGGGGCACCGGGGAGCTGTTTTTT
once,TRBV7-9,.,TRBJ1-2,CASSLISSYGYTF,TGTGCCAGCAGCCTGATTTCCAGCTATGGCTACACCTTC
few,TRBV5-4,TRBD2,TRBJ2-1,CASSFGQGGYNEQFF,TGTGCCAGCAGCTTTGGTCAGGGAGGGTACAATGAGCAGTTCTTC
.,TRBV29-1,.,TRBJ2-1,CSVPRGIPYNEQFF,TGCAGCGTCCCCCGCGGGATACCCTACAATGAGCAGTTCTTC
.,TRBV5-8,TRBD2,TRBJ2-1,CASSLGLAGGNEQFF,TGTGCCAGCAGCTTGGGACTAGCGGGAGGAAATGAGCAGTTCTTC
few,TRBV7-9,TRBD2,TRBJ2-1,CASSPLAGGNYNEQFF,TGTGCCAGCAGCCCGCTAGCGGGAGGTAACTACAATGAGCAGTTCTTC